What follows are 28 T cell receptor beta chains derived from one specimen sequenced in a study of blood T cell repertoires in COVID-19. The table came from immunoSEQ multiplex PCR; TCRdb's copy has only in-frame clones and leaves some out. The sample has about 170,000 clones; 80% to 90% are singletons. Sequencing input: peripheral blood. These receptors all stem from a woman older than 75 with acute or convalescent COVID-19.

This clone was seen a handful of times. This sequence joins TRBV19 and TRBJ2-1, with 8 bases fitting TRBD1. Germline-derived CDR1 and CDR2 are LNHDA and SQIVND (reference sequence). Trimming removed 7 bases from V and 6 bases from J; junction bases left unmatched: 8. This CDR3 has 14 amino acids. CDR3 region: CASNSDRDVNEQFF. The CDR3 DNA reads TGTGCCAGTAACTCGGACAGGGATGTCAATGAGCAGTTCTTC.

The V and J genes are TRBV29-1 and TRBJ2-3; 15 bases map to TRBD2. Looked up from germline, CDR1 is SQVTM and CDR2 is ANQGSEA. V lost 4 bases to trimming and J lost 1 base; unmatched junction nucleotides: 3. This CDR3 contains 16 residues. The CDR3 loop reads CSVVGLAGGRTDTQYF. The CDR3 nucleotides read TGCAGCGTTGTGGGACTAGCGGGAGGACGCACAGATACGCAGTATTTT.

The rearrangement links TRBV7-8 to TRBJ1-1; D is possibly TRBD1 (5 bases). The CDR3 has 14 residues. The V gene lost 4 bases and the J gene lost 0 bases, with 9 bases spanning the gap. Germline assignment: CDR1 SGHVS and CDR2 FQNEAQ. CDR3 region: CASSWTFMNTEAFF. Here the CDR3 DNA reads TGTGCCAGCAGCTGGACATTCATGAACACTGAAGCTTTCTTT.

The CDR3 coding sequence is TGTGCCAGCAGCTTGGCCGGGCCACTAGATTCTCGCGAGCAGTACTTC. Protein product: CASSLAGPLDSREQYF. This chain links TRBV5-5 with TRBJ2-7; D possibly corresponds to TRBD2 (5 bases). The CDR3 is made up of 16 amino acids. Trimming took 0 bases from V and 6 from J, leaving 19 bases between them. In germline, CDR1 is SGHKS, CDR2 YYEKEE (reference sequence).

This clone was seen a handful of times. The chain joins TRBV5-6 to TRBJ2-7; the D gene is possibly TRBD1 (6 bases). The CDR3 contains 15 residues. The V end lost 0 bases, the J end lost 0 bases, and 10 bases lay between the germline ends. CDR1 and CDR2 (germline): SGHDT, YYEEEE. As DNA, the CDR3 is TGTGCCAGCAGCTTGGTGAAGGGGGTCTCCTACGAGCAGTACTTC. Translation: CASSLVKGVSYEQYF.

V gene TRBV15 combines with J gene TRBJ1-3; no clear D. With 0 bases removed from V and 1 base from J, the gap between germline ends came to 7 bases. Germline-derived CDR1 and CDR2 are LNHNV and YYDKDF (reference sequence). The CDR3 totals 15 residues. CDR3 bases: TGTGCCACCAGCAGAGATTACAAGTCTGGAAACACCATATATTTT. Amino acids: CATSRDYKSGNTIYF.

The genes are TRBV27 and TRBJ2-3; 8 bases match TRBD2. Germline V gene data show CDR1 as MNHEY and CDR2 as SMNVEV (reference sequence). This CDR3 has 16 residues. The V gene end was trimmed by 2 bases and the J gene end by 3 bases; junction bases not matched to a gene: 7. The CDR3 spells CASSLGRLASTDTQYF. In DNA form, the CDR3 reads TGTGCCAGCAGTTTAGGAAGACTAGCGTCTACAGATACGCAGTATTTT.

The gene calls are TRBV27 and TRBJ2-2, with TRBD2 matching over 8 bases. J was trimmed by 8 bases and V by 2 bases; bases with no gene match: 1. Germline V gene data show CDR1 as MNHEY and CDR2 as SMNVEV (reference sequence). The CDR3 contains 13 residues. The CDR3 DNA reads TGTGCCAGCAGTTTACGCGGGAGGGGGGAGCTGTTTTTT. Amino acids: CASSLRGRGELFF.

The chain joins TRBV28 to TRBJ1-1; D gene ambiguous. V was shortened by 4 bases and J by 11 bases, with 11 bases between the two germline ends. Germline CDR1 MDHEN, CDR2 SYDVKM. The CDR3 has 11 residues. The CDR3, as DNA: TGTGCCAGCAGTTCTTACATGGTGGCTTTCTTT. Translating it yields CASSSYMVAFF. Full variable domain (remainder filled in from reference TRBV28 and TRBJ1-1): DVKVTQSSRYLVKRTGEKVFLECVQDMDHENMFWYRQDPGLGLRLIYFSYDVKMKEKGDIPEGYSVSREKKERFSLILESASTNQTSMYLCASSSYMVAFFGQGTRLTVV.

This rearrangement joins TRBV7-2 to TRBJ1-1, with 10 nucleotides matching TRBD1. The junction had 6 bases not matched to a gene; V was cut back by 1 base and J by 1 base. CDR3 size: 17 residues. Looked up from germline, CDR1 is SGHTA and CDR2 is FQGNSA. CDR3 loop: CASSLVGTGAGNTEAFF. The CDR3 DNA reads as TGTGCCAGCAGCTTAGTAGGGACAGGGGCGGGGAACACTGAAGCTTTCTTT.

The rearrangement joins TRBV7-2 to TRBJ2-3; 14 bases agree with TRBD2. The germline V gene encodes CDR1 SGHTA and CDR2 FQGNSA. Germline trimming cut 3 bases from V and 5 bases from J; bases unmatched to any gene: 4. The CDR3 extends over 16 amino acids. CDR3 nucleotide sequence: TGTGCCAGCAGCTTCGGACTAGCGGGAGGAGGAGATACGCAGTATTTT. Translation: CASSFGLAGGGDTQYF.

The chain's CDR3 is CASSLGRPDTGELFF. The CDR3 coding sequence is TGTGCCAGCAGTTTGGGCAGGCCTGACACCGGGGAGCTGTTTTTT. This chain links TRBV6-2 or TRBV6-3 with TRBJ2-2; no definite D call. Germline V CDR1 and CDR2: MNHEY, SVGEGT. The CDR3 is made up of 15 amino acids. Trimming shortened V by 4 bases and J by 3 bases, and 12 bases separated the two germline ends.

The rearrangement joins TRBV9 to TRBJ2-1, with 9 bases fitting TRBD1. The V gene's germline CDR1 is SGDLS and CDR2 YYNGEE. CDR3 length: 15 residues. V trimming: 4 bases; J trimming: 5 bases; junction bases outside the gene matches: 7. CDR3: CASSLGQGGHNEQFF. In DNA, the CDR3 is TGTGCCAGCAGCTTGGGACAGGGTGGACACAATGAGCAGTTCTTC.

The chain couples TRBV28 to TRBJ1-5, with 7 bases that match TRBD1. CDR1 and CDR2 (germline): MDHEN, SYDVKM. V lost 5 bases, J lost 7 bases, and 5 bases stayed unmatched. The CDR3 contains 13 residues. CDR3 sequence: CASSATGMQPQHF. The CDR3 DNA reads as TGTGCCAGCAGTGCGACAGGGATGCAGCCCCAGCATTTT.

The chain carries TRBV10-3 and TRBJ2-7; D is perhaps TRBD1 (6 bases). This CDR3 comprises 13 residues. Germline V CDR1 and CDR2: ENHRY, SYGVKD. The ends were cut back, 5 bases at V and 4 bases at J, with 12 bases in the middle. CDR3 amino acids: CAISRDNEYEQYF. The DNA of the CDR3 is TGTGCCATCAGTCGGGACAATGAATACGAGCAGTACTTC.

This clone has more than one count but fewer than ten. The chain is built from TRBV25-1 and TRBJ2-5, with 9 bases fitting TRBD2. Germline CDR1 reads MGHDK; CDR2 reads SYGVNS. V gave up 4 bases and J gave up 4 bases; unmatched junction bases: 10. The CDR3 contains 16 residues. The CDR3 DNA follows: TGTGCCAGCAGTGCACTTACCCAAGCGGGGGGAGAGACCCAGTACTTC. This codes for CASSALTQAGGETQYF.

The V call is TRBV2, the J call TRBJ2-3; TRBD2 matches 10 bases. This CDR3 contains 15 residues. Germline CDR1 reads SNHLY; CDR2 reads FYNNEI. V gave up 5 bases and J gave up 4 bases; unmatched junction bases: 6. CDR3 DNA sequence: TGTGCCAGCAGTACACCGGGACTAGCGTCAGATACGCAGTATTTT. This translates into CASSTPGLASDTQYF.

The J gene is TRBJ1-5, the V gene TRBV6-5; D unresolved. Germline-derived CDR1 and CDR2 are MNHEY and SVGAGI. The CDR3 extends over 13 amino acids. Deletions cut 0 bases from V and 6 bases from J, with 6 bases between. CDR3 DNA sequence: TGTGCCAGCAGTTACTCCCGGGTTCAGCCCCAGCATTTT. It encodes CASSYSRVQPQHF.

This clone appeared once. This chain joins TRBV25-1 and TRBJ2-5; 10 nucleotides line up with TRBD2. Germline V CDR1 and CDR2: MGHDK, SYGVNS. The length of the CDR3 is 14 residues. Trimming at V came to 5 bases and at J to 5 bases, leaving 5 bases not matched to a gene. The CDR3 DNA follows: TGTGCCAGCAGTCCAGCGGGGGGGGTGGAGACCCAGTACTTC. This codes for CASSPAGGVETQYF.

The chain couples TRBV2 to TRBJ2-1, with 9 bases that match TRBD1. In germline, CDR1 is SNHLY, CDR2 FYNNEI. Trimming cost V 4 bases and J 0 bases; bases outside gene matches: 13. This CDR3 is built from 19 residues. The CDR3 DNA reads TGTGCCAGCAGTGGAGCAGACAGGGGGGTCGTGACCTCCTACAATGAGCAGTTCTTC. Residues: CASSGADRGVVTSYNEQFF.

This clone was seen more than once but under ten times. The chain carries TRBV19 and TRBJ1-4; D perhaps matches TRBD1 (5 bases). This CDR3 is built from 14 residues. CDR1 is LNHDA and CDR2 is SQIVND in the germline V gene (reference sequence). Trimming pared 8 bases from V and 6 bases from J, leaving 16 bases between. The CDR3 region is CASRPRVDDEKLFF. Written as DNA, the CDR3 is TGTGCCAGTCGACCCAGGGTTGATGATGAAAAACTGTTTTTT.

This rearrangement joins TRBV19 to TRBJ2-3, with TRBD2 as a possible D gene (5 bases). V lost 3 bases to trimming and J lost 0 bases, with 7 bases between them. This CDR3 comprises 14 residues. The V gene's germline CDR1 is LNHDA and CDR2 SQIVND (reference sequence). The CDR3 region has the DNA TGTGCCAGTAGTATCGGGGTTAGCACAGATACGCAGTATTTT. Translation gives CASSIGVSTDTQYF. Supplemented by reference TRBV19 and TRBJ2-3, the full variable domain reads DGGITQSPKYLFRKEGQNVTLSCEQNLNHDAMYWYRQDPGQGLRLIYYSQIVNDFQKGDIAEGYSVSREKKESFPLTVTSAQKNPTAFYLCASSIGVSTDTQYFGPGTRLTVL.

The gene calls are TRBV6-5 and TRBJ2-5, with a weak D call TRBD2 (6 bases). V was cut by 8 bases and J by 0 bases, with 16 bases left in between. The germline V gene encodes CDR1 MNHEY and CDR2 SVGAGI. The CDR3 loop spans 15 amino acids. The CDR3 coding sequence is TGTGCCAGCCTGTGGGGGGATAGGGACCAAGAGACCCAGTACTTC. It yields the protein CASLWGDRDQETQYF.

A remark on this clone: A read error may produce the germline difference seen at one junction end. V is TRBV30 and J is TRBJ1-5; no clear D. This CDR3 spans 13 amino acids. CDR1 and CDR2 (germline): GTSNPN, SVGIG (reference sequence). This CDR3 is CAWSGEGNQPQHF. CDR3 in DNA: TGTGCCTGGAGTGGAGAGGGCAACCAGCCCCAGCATTTT.

The CDR3 nucleotides are TGTGCCAGTAGTATAGCGGGTGCGCAAGAAAAACTGTTTTTT. Amino acids: CASSIAGAQEKLFF. The gene calls are TRBV19 and TRBJ1-4; no clear D gene. V lost 1 base, J lost 8 bases, and 11 bases lay in between. Looked up from germline, CDR1 is LNHDA and CDR2 is SQIVND (reference sequence). There are 14 residues in the CDR3. The full variable domain, rest sourced from reference TRBV19 and TRBJ1-4, is DGGITQSPKYLFRKEGQNVTLSCEQNLNHDAMYWYRQDPGQGLRLIYYSQIVNDFQKGDIAEGYSVSREKKESFPLTVTSAQKNPTAFYLCASSIAGAQEKLFFGSGTQLSVL.

The genes are TRBV7-2 and TRBJ2-5; 11 positions match TRBD2. The CDR3 totals 18 residues. The ends lost 5 bases at V and 4 bases at J; junction bases unmatched: 15. Germline CDR1 and CDR2: SGHTA and FQGNSA. CDR3 sequence reads: CASSPKLGSGGVRETQYF. Written as DNA, the CDR3 is TGTGCCAGCAGCCCCAAGCTCGGTAGCGGGGGGGTCCGAGAGACCCAGTACTTC. The full variable domain, its missing parts supplied by reference TRBV7-2 and TRBJ2-5, is GAGVSQSPSNKVTEKGKDVELRCDPISGHTALYWYRQSLGQGLEFLIYFQGNSAPDKSGLPSDRFSAERTGGSVSTLTIQRTQQEDSAVYLCASSPKLGSGGVRETQYFGPGTRLLVL.

The V call is TRBV11-3, the J call TRBJ2-2; D is ambiguous. CDR1 and CDR2 (germline): SGHNT, YENEEA. This CDR3 has 14 residues. V dropped 6 bases and J dropped 4 bases, with 12 bases sitting between them. In nucleotides, the CDR3 is TGTGCCAGCAGTCCCGGTCCGGGCACCGGGGAGCTGTTTTTT. It encodes CASSPGPGTGELFF.

V is TRBV10-1 and J is TRBJ2-2; TRBD1 might be the D (6 bases). V gave up 0 bases and J gave up 6 bases, with 11 bases separating them. The CDR3 has 15 amino acids. CDR1 WNHNN and CDR2 SYGVQD come from the germline V gene (reference sequence). CDR3 coding DNA: TGCGCCAGCAGTGAGTCCTCGTCAGGGGCCGGGGAGCTGTTTTTT. Translation gives CASSESSSGAGELFF.